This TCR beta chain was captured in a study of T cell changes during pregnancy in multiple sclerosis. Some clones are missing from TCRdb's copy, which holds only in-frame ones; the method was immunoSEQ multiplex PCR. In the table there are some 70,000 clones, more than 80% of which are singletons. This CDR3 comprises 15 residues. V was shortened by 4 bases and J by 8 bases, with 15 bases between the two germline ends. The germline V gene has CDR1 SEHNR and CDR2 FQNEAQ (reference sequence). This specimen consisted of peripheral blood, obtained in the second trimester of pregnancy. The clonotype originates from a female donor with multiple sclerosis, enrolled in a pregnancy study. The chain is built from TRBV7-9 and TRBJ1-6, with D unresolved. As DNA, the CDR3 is TGTGCCAGCAGCTCTTTCAGGCCTCTCGATTCACCCCTCCACTTT. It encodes CASSSFRPLDSPLHF.